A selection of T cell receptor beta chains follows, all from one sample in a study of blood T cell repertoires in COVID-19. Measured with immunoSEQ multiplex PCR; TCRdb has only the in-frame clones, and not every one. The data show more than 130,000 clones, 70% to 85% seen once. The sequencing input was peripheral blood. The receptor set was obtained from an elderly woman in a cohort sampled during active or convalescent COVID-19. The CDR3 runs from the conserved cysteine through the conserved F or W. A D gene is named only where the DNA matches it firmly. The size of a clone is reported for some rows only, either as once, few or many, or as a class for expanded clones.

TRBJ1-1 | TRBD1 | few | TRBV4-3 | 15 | CASSQDPQGRSEAFF | TGCGCCAGCAGCCAAGACCCACAGGGGCGGAGTGAAGCTTTCTTT
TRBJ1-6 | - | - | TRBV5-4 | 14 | CASSLDRANSPLHF | TGTGCCAGCAGCTTGGACAGGGCCAATTCACCCCTCCACTTT
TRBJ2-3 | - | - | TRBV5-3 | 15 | CARSLASGSTDTQYF | TGTGCCAGAAGCTTGGCCAGCGGGAGCACAGATACGCAGTATTTT
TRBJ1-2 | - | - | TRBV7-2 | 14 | CASSFDRASYGYTF | TGTGCCAGCAGCTTTGACAGAGCCTCTTATGGCTACACCTTC
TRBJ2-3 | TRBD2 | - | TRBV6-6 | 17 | CASSRLAGGVAPDTQYF | TGTGCCAGCAGTCGACTAGCGGGGGGGGTAGCTCCAGATACGCAGTATTTT
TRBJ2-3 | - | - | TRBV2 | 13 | CASSDWGADTQYF | TGTGCCAGCAGTGACTGGGGCGCGGATACGCAGTATTTT
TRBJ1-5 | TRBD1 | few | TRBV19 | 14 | CASSKGQGGMAQHF | TGTGCCAGTAGTAAGGGACAGGGTGGTATGGCCCAGCATTTT
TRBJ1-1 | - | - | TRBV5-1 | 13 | CASRSQINTEAFF | TGCGCCAGCAGATCACAGATAAACACTGAAGCTTTCTTT
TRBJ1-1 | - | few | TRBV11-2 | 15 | CASSLVRSKNTEAFF | TGTGCCAGCAGCTTAGTACGGAGTAAAAACACTGAAGCTTTCTTT
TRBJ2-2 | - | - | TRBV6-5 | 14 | CASSFDTNTGELFF | TGTGCCAGCAGTTTTGACACCAACACCGGGGAGCTGTTTTTT
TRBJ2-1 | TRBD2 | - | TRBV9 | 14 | CASTGGGPYNEQFF | TGTGCCAGCACCGGCGGGGGACCCTACAATGAGCAGTTCTTC